This entry is about one TCR beta chain. There is no known antigen for this receptor. No much larger clonotype is one base removed from it; base qualities were not supplied. One collaborating source in Seattle enrolled patients while the patients were actively infected and followed the patients over time throughout the course of disease. Each collaborating institution followed its own protocols to collect whole blood in K2EDTA tubes. For TCRbeta analysis, collaborators shipped samples in one of three forms: frozen whole blood, isolated PBMCs, or DNA extracted from either of those sample types. TCRbeta CDR3 regions were amplified from genomic DNA by means of the immunoSEQ Assay, a bias-controlled multiplex PCR. On the study's bioinformatics: Nucleated cell counts per sample were estimated from amplification of reference gene primers within the assay. Sequence reads were collapsed and filtered to measure the absolute abundance of every unique TCRbeta CDR3 rearrangement. For each sample, productive Simpson clonality was calculated as the square root of Simpson's diversity index over productive rearrangements. The source is immuneACCESS, and TCRdb retained only in-frame sequences with V and J called. Part of the clones is not carried over; for the studies checked, unresolved V genes explain less than half of this, and the remainder is unexplained. V, J and clone size are taken as reported in that table, and D and trimming were inferred from the DNA itself. The sample yields approximately 300,000 clones; about nine tenths were counted once. The ten biggest clones cover more than 6% of the sample.

The junction shows trimming of 3 bases on V and 4 bases on J, plus 13 bases between the germline ends. From its cysteine to its phenylalanine, the CDR3 spans 15 amino acids. Left in the record is the CDR3 DNA by itself, 45 bases read in frame from the first base. From the germline V gene, CDR1 is MDHEN and CDR2 is SYDVKM. The data are from a study of blood T cell repertoires in COVID-19 (dated by TCRdb to between 2020 and 2021). For the study in its entirety: Collaborator samples came from the United States, Italy and Spain and covered acute and convalescent phases of COVID-19. A de-identified subject ID, COVID-19 status, age in years and sex were almost always included in the sample metadata. Where HLA class I and class II types were available, the types were taken from metadata supplied by the sample provider, not from assay-based typing. Samples were obtained from the ongoing ImmuneRACE study (first 160 participants) and from 1,254 subjects provided by 6 global collaborators. A freely available public database, intended as a resource for researchers studying the immune response to SARS-CoV-2, is where the repertoires were released. Deeply sampled blood TCRbeta repertoires from subjects exposed to, actively infected with, or recovered from COVID-19 were included in the dataset. The material from the prospective study consisted of cDNA or gDNA derived from T cells, B-cell-depleted T cells, or PBMCs.

The study at large found these results: The amount of clinical and demographic metadata varied by source and participant and was provided uncurated.

The chain joins TRBV28 to TRBJ1-3, with the D gene not clear enough to name. Sequences were obtained from peripheral blood. The TCR was taken from a woman aged 25 to 39 with COVID-19, enrolled during active disease. The DNA sequence follows: TGTGCCAGCAGTTTCTCTACCTCTGTGGGAAACACCATATATTTT. This is translated as CASSFSTSVGNTIYF.